Listed below are T cell receptor beta chains from one sample, sequenced in a study of naive and memory T cell subsets. MiXCR, run by TCRdb on the UMI-ligation and nested PCR reads, gives a single entry per CDR3 protein. The sample shows under 25,000 distinct CDR3 sequences, about 6% of them seen only once. Sequencing used skin, obtained from a tuberculin skin test site. These receptors originate from an adult in good health. CDR3s include the opening cysteine and the closing phenylalanine or tryptophan. Fields, in order: V gene, clone size, D gene, J gene, CDR3 DNA, CDR3 protein. The D gene is left open where the match is weak. Clone size is shown for a subset of rows, as once, few, many or a class of expanded clone.

V: TRBV12-3/TRBV12-4
size: medium-sized
D: .
J: TRBJ2-1
DNA: TGTGCCAGCAGTTTTCAGGGAAACCTCAATGAGCAGTTCTTC
CDR3: CASSFQGNLNEQFF

V: TRBV18
size: many
D: TRBD2
J: TRBJ2-2
DNA: TGTGCCAGCTCACCAGGGCGCGGGAGTATCGCCGGGGAGCTGTTTTTT
CDR3: CASSPGRGSIAGELFF

V: TRBV12-3/TRBV12-4
size: many
D: TRBD1
J: TRBJ2-1
DNA: TGTGCCAGCAGTTCCTCGGGACAGTTTAATGAGCAGTTCTTC
CDR3: CASSSSGQFNEQFF

V: TRBV11-2
size: many
D: .
J: TRBJ2-7
DNA: TGTGCCAGCAGCTTAGCGGGGGGCCCAAACTACGAGCAGTACTTC
CDR3: CASSLAGGPNYEQYF

V: TRBV6-6
size: many
D: .
J: TRBJ1-1
DNA: TGTGCCAGCACCCCACCCGGGACACTCCACGAAGCTTTCTTT
CDR3: CASTPPGTLHEAFF

V: TRBV19
size: few
D: .
J: TRBJ2-2
DNA: TGTGCCAGTAGTATAGCTGTAACCGGGGAGCTGTTTTTT
CDR3: CASSIAVTGELFF

V: TRBV30
size: .
D: .
J: TRBJ2-1
DNA: TGTGCCTGGAGTGTGCTTCAGGGCAATGAGCAGTTCTTC
CDR3: CAWSVLQGNEQFF

V: TRBV5-6
size: .
D: .
J: TRBJ1-1
DNA: TGTGCCAGCAGCTCCGGAGACGACACTGAAGCTTTCTTT
CDR3: CASSSGDDTEAFF

V: TRBV27
size: many
D: .
J: TRBJ2-4
DNA: TGTGCCAGCAGTTTAGGGGCAGGGGTAGCCAAAAACATTCAGTACTTC
CDR3: CASSLGAGVAKNIQYF

V: TRBV9
size: .
D: TRBD1
J: TRBJ1-1
DNA: TGTGCCAGCAGCGTCGACAGGGCGAACACTGAAGCTTTCTTT
CDR3: CASSVDRANTEAFF

V: TRBV20-1
size: many
D: .
J: TRBJ2-6
DNA: TGCAGTGCCCTAGTGACAGCGGGGGCCAACGTCCTGACTTTC
CDR3: CSALVTAGANVLTF

V: TRBV7-2
size: few
D: .
J: TRBJ2-7
DNA: TGTGCCAGCAGCTCCCTGTCTAGCTTCCTCGAGCAGTACTTC
CDR3: CASSSLSSFLEQYF

V: TRBV13
size: many
D: TRBD2
J: TRBJ2-3
DNA: TGTGCCAGCAGCTTAGGACTAGCGTCAGATACGCAGTATTTT
CDR3: CASSLGLASDTQYF

V: TRBV29-1
size: many
D: .
J: TRBJ1-4
DNA: TGCAGCGGGCAGGGGACTAATGAAAAACTGTTTTTT
CDR3: CSGQGTNEKLFF

V: TRBV6-2/TRBV6-3
size: many
D: TRBD2
J: TRBJ2-7
DNA: TGTGCCAGCAGTCACAAAGCGGGAGACTCCTACGAGCAGTACTTC
CDR3: CASSHKAGDSYEQYF

V: TRBV29-1
size: many
D: .
J: TRBJ2-7
DNA: TGCAGCGTTTCCCACCAGCCCTACGAGCAGTACTTC
CDR3: CSVSHQPYEQYF

V: TRBV6-2/TRBV6-3
size: many
D: .
J: TRBJ2-5
DNA: TGTGCCAGCAGTTACCCCCTAGACGGACAAGAGACCCAGTACTTC
CDR3: CASSYPLDGQETQYF

V: TRBV29-1
size: .
D: .
J: TRBJ2-1
DNA: TGCAGCGTTGAACCTCCCAGGATGCAGTCCTACAATGAGCAGTTCTTC
CDR3: CSVEPPRMQSYNEQFF

V: TRBV11-2
size: .
D: .
J: TRBJ2-3
DNA: TGTGCCAGCACCCATAGAACGGAGAACCCAGATACGCAGTATTTT
CDR3: CASTHRTENPDTQYF

V: TRBV20-1
size: few
D: .
J: TRBJ2-1
DNA: TGCAGTGCTAGTAGGCCCTCCAATGAGCAGTTCTTC
CDR3: CSASRPSNEQFF

V: TRBV6-2/TRBV6-3
size: many
D: .
J: TRBJ2-2
DNA: TGTGCCAGCAGTTACGATTGGAACACCGGGGAGCTGTTTTTT
CDR3: CASSYDWNTGELFF

V: TRBV20-1
size: .
D: .
J: TRBJ1-2
DNA: TGCAGTGCCAATGATGGGCCAGACTATGGCTACACCTTC
CDR3: CSANDGPDYGYTF

V: TRBV20-1
size: .
D: .
J: TRBJ1-2
DNA: TGCAGTGCTAGGAACTATGGCTACACCTTC
CDR3: CSARNYGYTF

V: TRBV14
size: few
D: .
J: TRBJ2-5
DNA: TGTGCCAGCCACGGACCAACACCGGGGACCCAGTACTTC
CDR3: CASHGPTPGTQYF

V: TRBV3-1
size: few
D: .
J: TRBJ1-1
DNA: TGTGCCAGCAGCCTACTGGCGGCGAACACTGAAGCTTTCTTT
CDR3: CASSLLAANTEAFF

V: TRBV7-9
size: few
D: .
J: TRBJ1-2
DNA: TGTGCCAGCAGCTTAGAGGGTGACGGCTACACCTTC
CDR3: CASSLEGDGYTF

V: TRBV5-1
size: .
D: .
J: TRBJ2-1
DNA: TGCGCCAGCAGCTCTCCGAGGGCCTACAATGAGCAGTTCTTC
CDR3: CASSSPRAYNEQFF

V: TRBV3-1
size: many
D: .
J: TRBJ1-3
DNA: TGTGCCAGCAGCCAAGGCCAGGGCGTGACTGGAAACACCATATATTTT
CDR3: CASSQGQGVTGNTIYF

V: TRBV29-1
size: many
D: .
J: TRBJ2-1
DNA: TGCAGCGTCAACAGGGGGGGCAATGAGCAGTTCTTC
CDR3: CSVNRGGNEQFF

V: TRBV21-1
size: many
D: .
J: TRBJ2-5
DNA: TGTGCCAGCAGCAAACAGGGCACCCGGAAAGAGACCCAGTACTTC
CDR3: CASSKQGTRKETQYF

V: TRBV20-1
size: medium-sized
D: TRBD2
J: TRBJ2-3
DNA: TGCAGTGCTAGACCTAGCGGGAAGACAGATACGCAGTATTTT
CDR3: CSARPSGKTDTQYF

V: TRBV29-1
size: many
D: .
J: TRBJ2-1
DNA: TGCAGCGTTGAACCGTCGCCGCTGGACAATGAGCAGTTCTTC
CDR3: CSVEPSPLDNEQFF

V: TRBV6-1
size: many
D: TRBD2
J: TRBJ2-1
DNA: TGTGCCAGCAGTAGAGGACTAGCGGTTGACAATGAGCAGTTCTTC
CDR3: CASSRGLAVDNEQFF

V: TRBV9
size: .
D: .
J: TRBJ1-2
DNA: TGTGCCAGCAGCCGGGGGGAATATGGCTACACCTTC
CDR3: CASSRGEYGYTF

V: TRBV5-6
size: .
D: .
J: TRBJ2-7
DNA: TGTGCCAGCAGCTTGTTACCGTCCTACGAGCAGTACTTC
CDR3: CASSLLPSYEQYF

V: TRBV2
size: many
D: .
J: TRBJ2-3
DNA: TGTGCCAGTTTGGGGGGAACTAGCACAGATACGCAGTATTTT
CDR3: CASLGGTSTDTQYF

V: TRBV29-1
size: many
D: .
J: TRBJ1-1
DNA: TGCAGCGTGCGTCGTCAGAAGAACACTGAAGCTTTCTTT
CDR3: CSVRRQKNTEAFF

V: TRBV5-1
size: many
D: TRBD2
J: TRBJ2-7
DNA: TGCGCCAGCAGCTTAACTAGCGGGATCCCCTACGAGCAGTACTTC
CDR3: CASSLTSGIPYEQYF

V: TRBV6-1
size: many
D: TRBD2
J: TRBJ2-1
DNA: TGTGCCAGCAGTGTTCTAGCGGGAGGGTCGAGCTCCTACAATGAGCAGTTCTTC
CDR3: CASSVLAGGSSSYNEQFF

V: TRBV29-1
size: many
D: .
J: TRBJ2-5
DNA: TGCAGCGTTGCGAAGTTGAGTGGAGGAGAGACCCAGTACTTC
CDR3: CSVAKLSGGETQYF

V: TRBV4-2
size: many
D: TRBD1
J: TRBJ2-4
DNA: TGTGCCAGCAGCCAGGCTCCGGGACAGAAAAACATTCAGTACTTC
CDR3: CASSQAPGQKNIQYF

V: TRBV4-3
size: few
D: TRBD2
J: TRBJ2-1
DNA: TGCGCCAGCAGCGGCCACGGGAGCGGGAGGGCAGGAAATGAGCAGTTCTTC
CDR3: CASSGHGSGRAGNEQFF

V: TRBV20-1
size: many
D: TRBD2
J: TRBJ2-1
DNA: TGCAGTGCTAGAGCGGCTAGCGGGAGGAATGAGCAGTTCTTC
CDR3: CSARAASGRNEQFF

V: TRBV6-5
size: many
D: .
J: TRBJ2-1
DNA: TGTGCCAGCAGTTACGCCGCGGCCTCCCCTGAGCAGTTCTTC
CDR3: CASSYAAASPEQFF

V: TRBV7-6
size: many
D: TRBD1
J: TRBJ2-1
DNA: TGTGCCAGTAGGGGACAGGGGGACTCCTACAATGAGCAGTTCTTC
CDR3: CASRGQGDSYNEQFF

V: TRBV6-2/TRBV6-3
size: .
D: .
J: TRBJ2-7
DNA: TGTGCCAGCAGTCTAGGAGACTCCTACGAGCAGTACTTC
CDR3: CASSLGDSYEQYF

V: TRBV10-3
size: many
D: .
J: TRBJ2-1
DNA: TGTGCCATCAGTGAGTCGCTCCCCCGGGGCGAGCAGTTCTTC
CDR3: CAISESLPRGEQFF

V: TRBV7-8
size: medium-sized
D: .
J: TRBJ2-7
DNA: TGTGCCAGCAGCCACGGACCCGAAACCTACGAGCAGTACTTC
CDR3: CASSHGPETYEQYF

V: TRBV29-1
size: .
D: .
J: TRBJ1-1
DNA: TGCAGCGTTGTCCTAATGAACACTGAAGCTTTCTTT
CDR3: CSVVLMNTEAFF